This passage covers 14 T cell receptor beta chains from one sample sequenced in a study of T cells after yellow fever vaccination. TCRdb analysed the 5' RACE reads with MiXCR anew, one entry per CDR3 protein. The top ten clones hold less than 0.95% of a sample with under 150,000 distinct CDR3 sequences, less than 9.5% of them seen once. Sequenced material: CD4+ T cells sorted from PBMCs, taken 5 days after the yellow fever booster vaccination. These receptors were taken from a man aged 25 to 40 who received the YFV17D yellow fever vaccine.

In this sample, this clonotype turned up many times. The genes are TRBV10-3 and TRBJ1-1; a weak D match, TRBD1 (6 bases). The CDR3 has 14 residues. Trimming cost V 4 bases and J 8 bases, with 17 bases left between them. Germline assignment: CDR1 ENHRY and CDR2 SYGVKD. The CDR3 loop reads CAISVNRGGTEAFF. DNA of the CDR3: TGTGCCATCAGTGTTAATAGGGGAGGGACAGAAGCTTTCTTT.

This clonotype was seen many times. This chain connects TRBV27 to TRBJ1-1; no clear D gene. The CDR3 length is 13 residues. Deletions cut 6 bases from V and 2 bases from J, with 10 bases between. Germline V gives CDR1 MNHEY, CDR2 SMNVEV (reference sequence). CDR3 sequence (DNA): TGTGCCAGCAGGGTGTACAGTAACACTGAAGCTTTCTTT. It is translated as CASRVYSNTEAFF.

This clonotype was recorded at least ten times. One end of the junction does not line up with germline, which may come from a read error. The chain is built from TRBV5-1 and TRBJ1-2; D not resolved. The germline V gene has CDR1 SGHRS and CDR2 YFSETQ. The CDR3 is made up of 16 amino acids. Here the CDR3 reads CASSLGIQRSNYGYTF. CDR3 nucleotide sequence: TGCGCCAGCAGTTTGGGGATACAGAGATCTAACTATGGCTACACCTTC.

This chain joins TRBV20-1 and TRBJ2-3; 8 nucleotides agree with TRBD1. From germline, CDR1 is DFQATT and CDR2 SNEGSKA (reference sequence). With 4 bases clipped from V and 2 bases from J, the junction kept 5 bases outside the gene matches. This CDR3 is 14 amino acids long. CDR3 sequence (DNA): TGCAGTGCTACACAGGGGGACCACACAGATACGCAGTATTTT. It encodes CSATQGDHTDTQYF.

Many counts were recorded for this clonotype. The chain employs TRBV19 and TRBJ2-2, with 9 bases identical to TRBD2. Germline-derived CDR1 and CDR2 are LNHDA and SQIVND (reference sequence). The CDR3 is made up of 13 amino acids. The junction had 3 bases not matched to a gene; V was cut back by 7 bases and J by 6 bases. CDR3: CASKAGGPGELFF. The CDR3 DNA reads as TGTGCCAGTAAAGCGGGAGGCCCCGGGGAGCTGTTTTTT.

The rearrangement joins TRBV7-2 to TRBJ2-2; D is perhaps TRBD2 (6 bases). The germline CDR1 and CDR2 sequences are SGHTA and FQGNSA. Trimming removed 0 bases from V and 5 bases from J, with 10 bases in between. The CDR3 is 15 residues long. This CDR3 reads CASSLAGGYTGELFF. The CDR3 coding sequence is TGTGCCAGCAGCTTAGCGGGAGGTTATACCGGGGAGCTGTTTTTT.

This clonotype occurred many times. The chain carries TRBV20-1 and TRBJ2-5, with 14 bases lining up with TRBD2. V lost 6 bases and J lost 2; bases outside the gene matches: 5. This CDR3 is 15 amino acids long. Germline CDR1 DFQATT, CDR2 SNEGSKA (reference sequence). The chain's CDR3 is CSALRTSGRQETQYF. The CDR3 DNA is TGCAGTGCCCTCAGGACTAGCGGGAGGCAAGAGACCCAGTACTTC.

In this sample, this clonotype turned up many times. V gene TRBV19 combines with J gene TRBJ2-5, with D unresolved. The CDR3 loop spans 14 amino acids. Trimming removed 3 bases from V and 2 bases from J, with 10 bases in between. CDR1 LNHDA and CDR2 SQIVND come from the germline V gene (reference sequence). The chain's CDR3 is CASSIGGGQETQYF. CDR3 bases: TGTGCCAGTAGTATTGGTGGCGGACAAGAGACCCAGTACTTC.

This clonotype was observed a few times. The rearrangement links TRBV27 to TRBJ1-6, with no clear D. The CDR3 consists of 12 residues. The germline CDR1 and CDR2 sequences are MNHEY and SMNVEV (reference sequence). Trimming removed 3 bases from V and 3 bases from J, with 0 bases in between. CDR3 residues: CASSFYNSPLHF. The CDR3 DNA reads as TGTGCCAGCAGTTTCTATAATTCACCCCTCCACTTT.

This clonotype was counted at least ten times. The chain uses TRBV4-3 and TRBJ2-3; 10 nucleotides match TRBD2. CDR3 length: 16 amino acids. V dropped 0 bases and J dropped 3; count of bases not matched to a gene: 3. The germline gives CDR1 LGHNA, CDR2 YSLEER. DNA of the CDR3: TGCGCCAGCAGCCAAGAGGCTAGCGGGAGAACAGATACGCAGTATTTT. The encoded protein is CASSQEASGRTDTQYF.

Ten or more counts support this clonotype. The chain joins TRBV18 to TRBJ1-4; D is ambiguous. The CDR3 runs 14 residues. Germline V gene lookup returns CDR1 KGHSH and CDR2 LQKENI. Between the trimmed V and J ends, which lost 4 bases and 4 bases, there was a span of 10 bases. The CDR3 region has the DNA TGTGCCAGCTCACTGGTGGGAAGTAATGAAAAACTGTTTTTT. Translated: CASSLVGSNEKLFF.

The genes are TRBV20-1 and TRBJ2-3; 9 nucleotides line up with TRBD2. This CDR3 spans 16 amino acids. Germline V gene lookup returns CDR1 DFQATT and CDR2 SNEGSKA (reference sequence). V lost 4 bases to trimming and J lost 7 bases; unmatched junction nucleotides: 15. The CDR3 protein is CSANDRSTSGFYTQYF. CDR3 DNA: TGCAGTGCTAACGACCGTTCGACTAGCGGCTTCTATACGCAGTATTTT.

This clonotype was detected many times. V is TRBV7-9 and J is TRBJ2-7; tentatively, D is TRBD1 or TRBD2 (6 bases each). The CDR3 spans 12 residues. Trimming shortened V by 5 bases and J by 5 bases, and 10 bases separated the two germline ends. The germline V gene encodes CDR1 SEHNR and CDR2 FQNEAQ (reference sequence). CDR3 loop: CASSKGGHEQYF. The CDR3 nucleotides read TGTGCCAGCAGCAAGGGGGGACACGAGCAGTACTTC. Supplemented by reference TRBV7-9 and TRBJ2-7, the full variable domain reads DTGVSQNPRHKITKRGQNVTFRCDPISEHNRLYWYRQTLGQGPEFLTYFQNEAQLEKSRLLSDRFSAERPKGSFSTLEIQRTEQGDSAMYLCASSKGGHEQYFGPGTRLTVT.

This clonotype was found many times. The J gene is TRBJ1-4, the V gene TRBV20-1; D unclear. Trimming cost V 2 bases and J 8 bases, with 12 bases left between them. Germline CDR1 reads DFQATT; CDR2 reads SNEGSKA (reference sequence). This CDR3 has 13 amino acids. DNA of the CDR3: TGCAGTGCTAGACACCGTTGGGAGGAAAAACTGTTTTTT. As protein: CSARHRWEEKLFF.